This T cell receptor beta chain was observed in a study of T cells after yellow fever vaccination. General study findings and limits: The booster response re-showed most primary clones: approximately 95% CD4, around 87% CD8. Contaminating bulk clonotypes could be abundant in FACS-sorted repertoires. Only a minor proportion of clonotypes was detected across both CD4 and CD8 compartments.

TCRdb reprocessed the 5' RACE reads via MiXCR and lists one record per CDR3 protein. The sample yields under 600,000 distinct CDR3 sequences, approximately 15% seen once. The germline V gene has CDR1 SGHAT and CDR2 FQNNGV. The CDR3 has 14 residues. V lost 2 bases and J lost 5; bases outside the gene matches: 4. A note on this clonotype: The antigen is unknown.

The chain is built from TRBV11-2 and TRBJ2-3, with 7 bases aligning to TRBD2. The source was PBMCs, collected on the day of the yellow fever booster vaccination. The TCR sequence derives from a man aged 25 to 40 who received the YFV17D yellow fever vaccine. The CDR3 DNA is TGTGCCAGCAGCTTACAACTAGCGAGAGATACGCAGTATTTT. Protein: CASSLQLARDTQYF.